This T cell receptor beta chain appears in the sequencing data of a study of Ad26.COV2.S vaccination and SARS-CoV-2 variants (dated by TCRdb to about 2021). The study in broad terms: The specificity and breadth of SARS-CoV-2-reactive T cell receptors after Ad26.COV2.S vaccination were assessed by TCRbeta repertoire sequencing. A total of about 30 samples were included in the TCR-sequenced set, comprising roughly 19 Ad26.COV2.S vaccine recipients, 5 placebo recipients and 8 SARS-CoV-2 convalescent individuals. Broad study findings and their caveats: The authors noted that total T cell responses may have been underestimated by the TCR breadth and depth analyses. After vaccination, substantial breadth of spike-specific CD8+ and CD4+ T cell responses was reported. Vaccine and placebo recipients had similar non-spike TCR breadth, a finding consistent with the vaccine containing only spike. Compared with placebo recipients, Ad26.COV2.S recipients showed higher spike-specific TCR breadth (P = 0.0014).

The immunoSEQ Assay was the method used to sequence TCRbeta CDR3 regions. After extraction, genomic DNA underwent amplification by bias-controlled multiplex PCR, followed by high-throughput sequencing. The published analysis was carried out like this. Collapsing and filtering of sequences were performed to quantify the absolute abundance of each unique TCRbeta CDR3 region. T cell fraction was estimated by normalizing TCRbeta template counts to usable DNA, with usable DNA measured through amplification of reference genes found in all nucleated cells. Repertoire TCRs were annotated as SARS-CoV-2-specific when V gene, CDR3 amino acid sequence and J gene were exactly matched to a known reactive TCR set. The reference SARS-CoV-2 TCR set came from MIRA and was filtered for enrichment in COVID-19-positive ImmuneCODE repertoires, removing public or cross-reactive TCRs. Using the MIRA antigens, annotated TCRs were further analysed by specific ORF or by position within an ORF. Breadth was defined as annotated unique rearrangements over total unique productive rearrangements; depth was the summed frequency of those rearrangements. TCR breadth was compared between groups using two-sided Wilcoxon rank-sum tests. Not all clones reach the TCRdb copy of this immuneACCESS table, which keeps in-frame sequences only. Checked studies attribute under half of the gap to unresolved V genes and leave the rest unexplained. Clonal size and the V and J genes are those of that table, whereas D and trimming came from the DNA. The sample contains about 94,000 clones, 82% of them found a single time. Clones ranked in the top ten supply 16% of the sample.

Sequences ENHRY (CDR1) and SYGVKD (CDR2) are obtained from the germline V gene. Compared with germline, V lacks 10 bases and J lacks 3 bases; bases without a gene match: 2. Counted from cysteine to phenylalanine, this CDR3 has 11 amino acids. The sequence is cut down to CDR3 DNA, 33 bases in frame from base 1. The sample's time point, from its label and the paper: individuals recovered from natural SARS-CoV-2 infection. This clone was counted ten times or more. Its specific antigen is unknown. Qualities for individual bases were not recorded, and no much larger clone is one base off. The receptor comes from a human donor who had recovered from COVID-19. This chain joins TRBV10-3 to TRBJ1-2, with TRBD1 matching 7 junction bases. Material: peripheral blood, obtained after recovery from COVID-19. The CDR3 sequence is CATGGHYGYTF. The DNA sequence is given as TGTGCCACAGGGGGGCACTATGGCTACACCTTC.